Listed below are T cell receptor beta chains from one sample, sequenced in a study of T cells in Graves' hyperthyroidism and ophthalmopathy. One entry per CDR3 protein results from TCRdb running MiXCR on the multiplex PCR reads. The table shows fewer than 400,000 distinct CDR3 sequences, with about a sixth occurring only once. The specimen was blood. The receptors derive from a woman younger than 35 with Graves' hyperthyroidism that later progressed to Graves' ophthalmopathy. CDR3s include the opening cysteine and the closing phenylalanine or tryptophan. D genes are given only for firm matches. Expanded clones get a size class; other rows say once, few or many, or leave the size out.

d_gene | j_gene | abundance | v_gene | CDR3aa | CDR3nt
TRBD2 | TRBJ2-7 | many | TRBV6-1 | CASSPSGVNSYEQYF | TGTGCCAGCAGCCCCAGCGGGGTTAACTCCTACGAGCAGTACTTC
. | TRBJ2-1 | many | TRBV27 | CASSFGGGTYNEQFF | TGTGCCAGCAGCTTCGGAGGGGGCACCTACAATGAGCAGTTCTTC
. | TRBJ2-1 | many | TRBV27 | CASSFGGNPYNEQFF | TGTGCCAGCAGTTTCGGGGGAAATCCCTACAATGAGCAGTTCTTC
. | TRBJ2-7 | many | TRBV28 | CASSSRRYGYEQYF | TGTGCCAGCAGTTCCAGACGCTATGGCTACGAGCAGTACTTC
TRBD1 | TRBJ1-5 | many | TRBV2 | CASSGDRGRNQPQHF | TGTGCCAGCAGTGGGGACAGGGGGCGGAATCAGCCCCAGCATTTT
. | TRBJ2-5 | many | TRBV2 | CARAGQRPQETQYF | TGTGCCAGAGCTGGACAGAGACCTCAAGAGACCCAGTACTTC
. | TRBJ2-1 | many | TRBV3-1 | CASSSVGEQFF | TGTGCCAGCAGCTCCGTCGGTGAGCAGTTCTTC
. | TRBJ2-7 | few | TRBV5-1 | CASSPGGFLEQYF | TGCGCCAGCAGCCCGGGCGGTTTTTTGGAGCAGTACTTC
. | TRBJ1-4 | many | TRBV5-6 | CASSLRGQEKLFF | TGTGCCAGCAGCTTGCGGGGGCAGGAGAAACTGTTTTTT
. | TRBJ1-6 | many | TRBV20-1 | CSARAGSRNSPLHF | TGCAGTGCTAGAGCAGGCAGCCGTAATTCACCCCTCCACTTT
. | TRBJ2-7 | . | TRBV10-1 | CASSALGDESTSEQYF | TGCGCCAGCAGTGCGCTAGGGGACGAATCTACTTCCGAGCAGTACTTC
TRBD2 | TRBJ2-3 | many | TRBV9 | CASSGLAGGDTQYF | TGTGCCAGCAGCGGACTAGCGGGAGGAGATACGCAGTATTTT
. | TRBJ1-1 | . | TRBV7-9 | CASSLEGTNTEAFF | TGTGCCAGCAGCTTAGAGGGAACGAACACTGAAGCTTTCTTT